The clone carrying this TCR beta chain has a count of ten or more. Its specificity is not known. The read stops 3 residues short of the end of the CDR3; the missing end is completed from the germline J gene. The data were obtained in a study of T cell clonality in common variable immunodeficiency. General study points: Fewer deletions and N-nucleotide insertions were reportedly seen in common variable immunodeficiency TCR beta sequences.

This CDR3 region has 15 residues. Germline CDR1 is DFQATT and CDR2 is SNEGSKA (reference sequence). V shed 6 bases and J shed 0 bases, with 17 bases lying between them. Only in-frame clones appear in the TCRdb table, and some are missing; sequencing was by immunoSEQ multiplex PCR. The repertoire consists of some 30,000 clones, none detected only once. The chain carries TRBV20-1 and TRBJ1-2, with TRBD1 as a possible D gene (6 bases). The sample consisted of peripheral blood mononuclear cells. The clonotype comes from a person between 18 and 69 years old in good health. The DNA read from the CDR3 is TGCAGTGCCGAACAGGGCCGCGGGTCTAACTATGGC. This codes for CSAEQGRGSNYG. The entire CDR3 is CSAEQGRGSNYGYTF.